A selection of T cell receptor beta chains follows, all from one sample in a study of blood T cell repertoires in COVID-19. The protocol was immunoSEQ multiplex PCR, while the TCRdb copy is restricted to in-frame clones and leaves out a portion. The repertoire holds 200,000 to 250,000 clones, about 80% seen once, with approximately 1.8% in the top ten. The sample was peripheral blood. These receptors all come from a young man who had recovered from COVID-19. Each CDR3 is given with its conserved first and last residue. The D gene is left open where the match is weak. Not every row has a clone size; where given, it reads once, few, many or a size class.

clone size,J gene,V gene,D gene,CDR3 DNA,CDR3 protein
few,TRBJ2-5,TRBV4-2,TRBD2,TGTGCCAGCAGACCCAGCGGGGGGGGTGCGGAGACCCAGTACTTC,CASRPSGGGAETQYF
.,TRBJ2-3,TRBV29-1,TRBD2,TGCAGCGTAACCCTGGGGTTTGGCGGGGGGGCCGGAGATACGCAGTATTTT,CSVTLGFGGGAGDTQYF
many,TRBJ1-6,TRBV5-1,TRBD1,TGCGCCAGCAGCGCCCGGGACAGTGATAATTCACCCCTCCACTTT,CASSARDSDNSPLHF
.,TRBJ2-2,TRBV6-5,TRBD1,TGTGCCAGCAGGACAGGGTATAACGGCGGGGAGCTGTTTTTT,CASRTGYNGGELFF
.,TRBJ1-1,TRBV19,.,TGTGCCAGTAATAGGGGAGGGAACACTGAAGCTTTCTTT,CASNRGGNTEAFF
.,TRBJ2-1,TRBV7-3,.,TGTGCCAGCAGCGAGGGGTTAGGGACAATGGAGCAGTTCTTC,CASSEGLGTMEQFF
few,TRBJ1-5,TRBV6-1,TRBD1,TGTGCCAGCAGTGAGGGGACAGTTAATCAGCCCCAGCATTTT,CASSEGTVNQPQHF
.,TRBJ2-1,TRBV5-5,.,TGTGCCAGCAGCTTGGGCGGAAGCCGCCGTGAGCAGTTCTTC,CASSLGGSRREQFF
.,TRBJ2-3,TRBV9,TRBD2,TGTGCCAGCAGCGTAGATGTAGCGGGGGGCCTAGATACGCAGTATTTT,CASSVDVAGGLDTQYF
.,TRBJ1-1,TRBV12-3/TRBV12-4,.,TGTGCCAGCAGCCCCCCTCTCAGAGAAGCTTTCTTT,CASSPPLREAFF
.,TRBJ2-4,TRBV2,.,TGTGCCAGCAGTGAAGCGCTTCGAGAACCGCGAATCCAGTACTTC,CASSEALREPRIQYF
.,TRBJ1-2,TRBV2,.,TGTGCCAGCAGTGAGGAGAACTATGGCTACACCTTC,CASSEENYGYTF
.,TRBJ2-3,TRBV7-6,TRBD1,TGTGCCAGCAGCTTGCGTTTCGGGGACAGGGCGAAAGATACGCAGTATTTT,CASSLRFGDRAKDTQYF
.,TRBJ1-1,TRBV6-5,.,TGTGCCAGCAGGAGCGAGGGCATTAACACTGAAGCTTTCTTT,CASRSEGINTEAFF
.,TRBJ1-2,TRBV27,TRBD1,TGTGCCAGCAGTTTATCGCGGCAGACAGGGAACTATGGCTACACCTTC,CASSLSRQTGNYGYTF
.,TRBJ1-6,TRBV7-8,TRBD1,TGTGCCAGCAGACTATCATCACAGGGGCTTAATTCACCCCTCCACTTT,CASRLSSQGLNSPLHF
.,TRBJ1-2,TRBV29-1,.,TGCAGCGTTGGCGTTCGACAGGACCGAAACTATGGCTACACCTTC,CSVGVRQDRNYGYTF
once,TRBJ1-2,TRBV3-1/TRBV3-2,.,TGTGCCAGCAGCCAAGATTGGGGAGAGGGCTACACCTTC,CASSQDWGEGYTF
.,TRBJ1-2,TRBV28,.,TGTGCCAGCAGGACAGCCCAGGGTTTGGGCTACACCTTC,CASRTAQGLGYTF
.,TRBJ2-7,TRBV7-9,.,TGTGCCAGCAGCCCACCCAGCTCCTACGAGCAGTACTTC,CASSPPSSYEQYF
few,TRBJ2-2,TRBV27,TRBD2,TGTGCCAGCACCCGACTAGCGGGTTCCACCGGGGAGCTGTTTTTT,CASTRLAGSTGELFF
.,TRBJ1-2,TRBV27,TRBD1,TGTGCCAGCAGTTTAGGTACAGGGGGTGACGGCTACACCTTC,CASSLGTGGDGYTF
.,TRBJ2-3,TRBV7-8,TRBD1,TGTGCCAGCAGCTATCCGGGACAGGGGGTGGATACGCAGTATTTT,CASSYPGQGVDTQYF
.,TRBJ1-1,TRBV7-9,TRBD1,TGTGCCGGCCTGAACCCAGGACAGGACGCTTTCTTT,CAGLNPGQDAFF
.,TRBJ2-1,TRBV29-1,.,TGCAGCGTTGAAGGTCAGGGGCCCTCTTCCCCCTACAATGAGCAGTTCTTC,CSVEGQGPSSPYNEQFF
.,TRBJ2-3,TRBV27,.,TGTGCCAGCAGTTTATCGTGGCGGGATACGCAGTATTTT,CASSLSWRDTQYF
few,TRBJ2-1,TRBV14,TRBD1,TGTGCCAGCAGCCAAGATTGGGCAGGGGGCCATGAGCAGTTCTTC,CASSQDWAGGHEQFF
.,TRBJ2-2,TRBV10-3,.,TGTGCCATCAGCCTGGACAGAAACACCGGGGAGCTGTTTTTT,CAISLDRNTGELFF
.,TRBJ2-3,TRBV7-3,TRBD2,TGTGCCAGCAGCAGACAAGCGGGAGCATTCACAGATACGCAGTATTTT,CASSRQAGAFTDTQYF
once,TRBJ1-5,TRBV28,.,TGTGCCAGCAGACCAGGACAGTCGAGCAATCAGCCCCAGCATTTT,CASRPGQSSNQPQHF
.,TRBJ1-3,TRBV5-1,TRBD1,TGCGCCAGCAGCTTGGAGGGACAGGGGTATGGAAACACCATATATTTT,CASSLEGQGYGNTIYF
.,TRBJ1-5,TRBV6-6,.,TGTGCCAGCAGTTACTGGGGAGAAAGCAATCAGCCCCAGCATTTT,CASSYWGESNQPQHF
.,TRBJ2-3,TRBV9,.,TGTGCCAGCAGCGTAGCTTTAGATACGCAGTATTTT,CASSVALDTQYF
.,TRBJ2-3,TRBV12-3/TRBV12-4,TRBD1,TGTGCCAGCAGTTCAGGTGGGACAGTCGCGCAGTATTTT,CASSSGGTVAQYF
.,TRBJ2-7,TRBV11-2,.,TGTGCCAGCAGCTCACCACAGGGCTGGTACGAGCAGTACTTC,CASSSPQGWYEQYF
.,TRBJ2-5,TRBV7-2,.,TGTGCCAGCAGCAAGGGACATCCAGAGACCCAGTACTTC,CASSKGHPETQYF
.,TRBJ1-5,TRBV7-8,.,TGTGCCAGCGCGGGGGCACCGGGGGAACCCCAGCATTTT,CASAGAPGEPQHF
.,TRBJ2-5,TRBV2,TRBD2,TGTGCCAGCGGGACTAGCGTTCGAGAGACCCAGTACTTC,CASGTSVRETQYF
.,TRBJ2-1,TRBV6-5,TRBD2,TGTGCCAGCGAGAGAGCGGGGGTCAACAATGAGCAGTTCTTC,CASERAGVNNEQFF
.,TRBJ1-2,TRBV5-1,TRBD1,TGCGCCAGCAGCCCGGGGACAGGGGGCGTTGGCTACACCTTC,CASSPGTGGVGYTF
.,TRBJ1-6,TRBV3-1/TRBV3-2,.,TGTGCCAGCAGCCACAGGGTAGGGGTCGAGCCCCTCCACTTT,CASSHRVGVEPLHF
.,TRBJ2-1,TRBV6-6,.,TGTGCCAGCAGTTACGCGGGACCAGACTACAATGAGCAGTTCTTC,CASSYAGPDYNEQFF
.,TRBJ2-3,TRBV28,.,TGTGCCAGCAGTTTGAACCGAAACTCAGATACGCAGTATTTT,CASSLNRNSDTQYF
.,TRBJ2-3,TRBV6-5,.,TGTGCCAGCAGGTTGGTGGGGCTCACAGATACGCAGTATTTT,CASRLVGLTDTQYF
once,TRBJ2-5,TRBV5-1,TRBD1,TGCGCCAGCAGCTTGGAAGGGACAGGGGGCGAGACCCAGTACTTC,CASSLEGTGGETQYF
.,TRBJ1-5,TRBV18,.,TGTGCCAGCTCACCACAGGGGATCGGTCAGCCCCAGCATTTT,CASSPQGIGQPQHF
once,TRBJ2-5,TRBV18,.,TGTGCCAGCTCACCACCTTCCCCCCCGGAGACCCAGTACTTC,CASSPPSPPETQYF
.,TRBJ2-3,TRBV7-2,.,TGTGCCAGCAGCTTAGACCCTAGGGGGACCGCCTCACCCACAGATACGCAGTATTTT,CASSLDPRGTASPTDTQYF
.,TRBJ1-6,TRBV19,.,TGTGCCAGTAGCCCAGGGGAATGGAATAATTCACCCCTCCACTTT,CASSPGEWNNSPLHF
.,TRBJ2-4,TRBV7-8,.,TGTGCCAGCAGCTTAGTACAGGCAGGGCGCAAAAACATTCAGTACTTC,CASSLVQAGRKNIQYF
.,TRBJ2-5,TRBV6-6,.,TGTGCCAGTGGAACAGGAGGGGAGACCCAGTACTTC,CASGTGGETQYF
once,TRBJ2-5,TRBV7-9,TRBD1,TGTGCCAGCAGCTTAATGTCCGACAGGGGGCGGGAGACCCAGTACTTC,CASSLMSDRGRETQYF
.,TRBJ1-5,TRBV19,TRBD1,TGTGCCACTACCCGACAGGGGGGACAGCCCCAGCATTTT,CATTRQGGQPQHF
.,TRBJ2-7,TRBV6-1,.,TGTGCCAGCAGTGAGAGTCATAATCAGGGGTTCTACGAGCAGTACTTC,CASSESHNQGFYEQYF
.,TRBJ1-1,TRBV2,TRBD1,TGTGCCAGCAGTCCCGGGACAGGGATTGGAGCTTTCTTT,CASSPGTGIGAFF
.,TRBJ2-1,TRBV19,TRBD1,TGTGCCAGTAGTATATTGGGGACAGGGGCAGGCAATGAGCAGTTCTTC,CASSILGTGAGNEQFF
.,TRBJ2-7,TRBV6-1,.,TGTGCCAGCAGTGAACGTTATAATTACGAGCAGTACTTC,CASSERYNYEQYF
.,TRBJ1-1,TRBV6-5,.,TGTGCCAGCAGTTATACAGCGGACGCAAACACTGAAGCTTTCTTT,CASSYTADANTEAFF
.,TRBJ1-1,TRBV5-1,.,TGCGCCAGCAGCTTGGCGGGTCCACTGGGTATGAACACTGAAGCTTTCTTT,CASSLAGPLGMNTEAFF